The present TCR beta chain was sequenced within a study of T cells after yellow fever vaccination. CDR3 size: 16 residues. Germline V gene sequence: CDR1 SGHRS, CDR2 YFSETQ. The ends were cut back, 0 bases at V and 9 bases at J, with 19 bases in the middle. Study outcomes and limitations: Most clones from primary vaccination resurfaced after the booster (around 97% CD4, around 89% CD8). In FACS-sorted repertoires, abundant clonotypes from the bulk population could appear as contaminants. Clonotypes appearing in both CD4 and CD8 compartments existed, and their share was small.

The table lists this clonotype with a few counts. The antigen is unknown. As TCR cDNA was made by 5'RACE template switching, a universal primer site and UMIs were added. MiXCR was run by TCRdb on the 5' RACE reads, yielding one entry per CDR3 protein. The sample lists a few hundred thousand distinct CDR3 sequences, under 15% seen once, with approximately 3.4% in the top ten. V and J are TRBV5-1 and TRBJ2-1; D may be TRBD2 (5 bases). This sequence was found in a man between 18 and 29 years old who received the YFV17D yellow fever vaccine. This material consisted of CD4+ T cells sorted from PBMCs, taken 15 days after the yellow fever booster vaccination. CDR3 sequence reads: CASSLGARLASAEQFF. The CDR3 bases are TGCGCCAGCAGCTTGGGGGCTCGCCTAGCTTCCGCTGAGCAGTTCTTC.